The 28 T cell receptor beta chains below were found in one sample sequenced in a study of T cells in Graves' hyperthyroidism and ophthalmopathy. The source material, RNA transcripts, was used to amplify TCR beta CDR3 regions. When the TCR CDR3 underwent first-round RT-PCR, the HTBI primer set was used. TCRdb re-derived calls from the multiplex PCR reads in MiXCR, one entry per CDR3 protein. The table has around 350,000 distinct CDR3 sequences, around 14% seen once; the top ten hold about 9.1%. The material sequenced was blood. These TCRs come from a woman between 18 and 30 years old with Graves' hyperthyroidism.

This chain joins TRBV4-1 and TRBJ1-4, with TRBD1 identical over 10 bases. Germline CDR1 MGHRA, CDR2 YSYEKL. The CDR3 is 16 residues long. Trimming took 1 base from V and 6 from J; bases not matched to a gene: 5. This CDR3 reads CASSQAMGQGYEKLFF. CDR3 coding DNA: TGCGCCAGCAGCCAAGCAATGGGACAGGGGTATGAAAAACTGTTTTTT.

This clonotype was recorded many times. V gene TRBV4-1 combines with J gene TRBJ2-4; 7 nucleotides align to TRBD1. This CDR3 has 17 amino acids. V shed 0 bases and J 0 bases; nucleotides not matched to a gene: 5. Germline loops: CDR1 MGHRA, CDR2 YSYEKL. CDR3 coding DNA: TGCGCCAGCAGCCAAGATGGGGACAGTCTAGCCAAAAACATTCAGTACTTC. It is translated as CASSQDGDSLAKNIQYF.

This clonotype appeared many times. The rearrangement uses TRBV5-6 and TRBJ2-4; D could derive from TRBD1 or TRBD2 (6 bases each). V was pared by 3 bases and J by 7 bases, with 20 bases between. The CDR3 length is 16 residues. Germline CDR1 and CDR2: SGHDT and YYEEEE. CDR3 sequence reads: CASSSRGGAGWNIQYF. The DNA of the CDR3 is TGTGCCAGCAGCTCCAGGGGCGGGGCTGGGTGGAACATTCAGTACTTC.

This clonotype was seen at least ten times. CDR3 DNA sequence: TGTGCCAGCAGCCAATTCTCAGCGGAAAACGAGCAGTACTTC. This codes for CASSQFSAENEQYF. This rearrangement joins TRBV3-1 to TRBJ2-7; D perhaps matches TRBD2 (5 bases). V was clipped by 2 bases and J by 5 bases, with 13 bases between them. The CDR3 loop spans 14 amino acids. Germline CDR1 and CDR2: LGHDT and YNNKEL (reference sequence).

Ten or more counts support this clonotype. V and J are TRBV11-2 and TRBJ1-1, with D hard to call. Trimming stripped 6 bases from V and 1 base from J, with 6 bases between. The CDR3 contains 12 residues. Looked up from germline, CDR1 is SGHAT and CDR2 is FQNNGV. CDR3 in DNA: TGTGCCAGCAGAGGTGGGAACACTGAAGCTTTCTTT. Its translation is CASRGGNTEAFF.

In this sample, this clonotype turned up many times. V is TRBV27 and J is TRBJ1-1; the match to TRBD1 covers 8 bases. The CDR3 sequence is 14 residues long. The V and J ends lost 5 bases and 5 bases, in that order; junction bases with no gene match: 7. CDR1 is MNHEY, CDR2 SMNVEV, per germline (reference sequence). DNA of the CDR3: TGTGCCAGCAGTCGACAGGGGATCGGAACTGAAGCTTTCTTT. Its translation: CASSRQGIGTEAFF.

Many counts were recorded for this clonotype. As DNA, the CDR3 is TGTGCCACAGGGTACGAGCAGTACTTC. It specifies CATGYEQYF. The genes are TRBV6-1 and TRBJ2-7; D might be TRBD1 (5 bases). The CDR3 spans 9 residues. V was clipped by 10 bases and J by 4 bases, with 5 bases between them. Germline CDR1 and CDR2: MNHNS and SASEGT.

At least ten counts were recorded for this clonotype. The chain uses TRBV28 and TRBJ2-7; weak D call: TRBD1 (6 bases). This CDR3 spans 14 amino acids. The V end lost 6 bases, the J end lost 0 bases, and 12 bases lay between the germline ends. CDR1 and CDR2 from the germline V gene are MDHEN and SYDVKM. The CDR3: CASRTQGSSYEQYF. The CDR3 DNA reads as TGTGCCAGCAGGACGCAGGGGTCCTCCTACGAGCAGTACTTC.

This clonotype was observed many times. The chain joins TRBV28 to TRBJ2-3, with a weak D call TRBD2 (6 bases). The CDR3 spans 16 residues. The germline gives CDR1 MDHEN, CDR2 SYDVKM. Deletions cut 1 base from V and 0 bases from J, with 11 bases between. Here the CDR3 reads CASSLFGGPSTDTQYF. CDR3 coding DNA: TGTGCCAGCAGTTTATTCGGGGGTCCTAGCACAGATACGCAGTATTTT.

This clonotype was observed at least ten times. The rearrangement joins TRBV11-2 to TRBJ1-1; no reliable D call. The CDR3 runs 13 residues. The V and J ends lost 0 bases and 2 bases respectively, with 4 bases between them. Germline-derived CDR1 and CDR2 are SGHAT and FQNNGV. CDR3 sequence (DNA): TGTGCCAGCAGCTTAGAGGTTAACACTGAAGCTTTCTTT. It translates to CASSLEVNTEAFF.

The sample holds many counts of this clonotype. The J gene is TRBJ1-2, the V gene TRBV29-1; 7 bases are shared with TRBD1. Germline loops: CDR1 SQVTM, CDR2 ANQGSEA. The CDR3 length is 14 residues. Trimming took 4 bases from V and 6 from J; bases not matched to a gene: 11. CDR3 coding DNA: TGCAGCGTTGGGGACAGAAAAAGGTCCGATGGCTACACCTTC. Residues: CSVGDRKRSDGYTF. The variable domain in full, with the rest retrieved from reference TRBV29-1 and TRBJ1-2, is SAVISQKPSRDICQRGTSLTIQCQVDSQVTMMFWYRQQPGQSLTLIATANQGSEATYESGFVIDKFPISRPNLTFSTLTVSNMSPEDSSIYLCSVGDRKRSDGYTFGSGTRLTVV.

This chain connects TRBV7-9 to TRBJ1-6, with unresolved D. V lost 5 bases and J 6 bases, leaving 14 bases between the germline ends. Germline V gene data show CDR1 as SEHNR and CDR2 as FQNEAQ (reference sequence). The CDR3 totals 15 residues. In nucleotides, the CDR3 is TGTGCCAGCAGCCTGGCCCAGGCTTTTAATTCACCCCTCCACTTT. The encoded protein is CASSLAQAFNSPLHF.

Ten or more counts support this clonotype. V gene TRBV15 combines with J gene TRBJ1-4; no definite D call. The V and J ends lost 0 bases and 4 bases respectively, with 12 bases between them. The CDR3 loop spans 16 amino acids. Germline-derived CDR1 and CDR2 are LNHNV and YYDKDF (reference sequence). The CDR3: CATSRDLVLGNEKLFF. The CDR3 DNA reads TGTGCCACCAGCAGAGATCTAGTATTGGGTAATGAAAAACTGTTTTTT.

This clonotype came up a few times. The chain employs TRBV10-3 and TRBJ2-1; D is unclear. Germline CDR1 and CDR2: ENHRY and SYGVKD. The CDR3 runs to 12 residues. Deletions cut 4 bases from V and 7 bases from J, with 8 bases between. The DNA for the CDR3 is TGTGCCATCAGTGGGGCACGGAATGAGCAGTTCTTC. Its protein is CAISGARNEQFF.

The table lists this clonotype with many counts. The J gene is TRBJ1-2, the V gene TRBV12-3 or TRBV12-4; perhaps TRBD1 as D (6 bases). V lost 7 bases and J lost 8, with 11 bases in between. The CDR3 covers 11 residues. The CDR3: CASTQGYGYTF. CDR3 sequence (DNA): TGTGCCAGCACTCAGGGGTACGGCTACACCTTC.

This clonotype appeared many times. The chain uses TRBV5-5 and TRBJ1-4, with D possibly being TRBD1 (6 bases). The CDR3 sequence is 16 residues long. Per the germline V gene, CDR1 is SGHKS and CDR2 is YYEKEE (reference sequence). Trimming removed 1 base at V and 0 bases at J, with 10 bases between. CDR3 nucleotides: TGTGCCAGCAGCTTGACACAGGGCTCAACTAATGAAAAACTGTTTTTT. Amino acid sequence: CASSLTQGSTNEKLFF.

The table lists this clonotype with a few counts. The chain carries TRBV19 and TRBJ2-3; no clear D gene. The germline V and J ends were trimmed by 1 base and 3 bases, with 8 bases remaining between them. The V gene's germline CDR1 is LNHDA and CDR2 SQIVND (reference sequence). The CDR3 runs 14 residues. The CDR3 spells CASSIGLRTDTQYF. The DNA of the CDR3 is TGTGCCAGTAGTATAGGGCTGAGAACAGATACGCAGTATTTT.

Many counts were recorded for this clonotype. J is TRBJ2-5 and V is TRBV24-1, with 9 bases aligning to TRBD1. The CDR3 totals 15 residues. V lost 0 bases and J lost 5; bases outside the gene matches: 3. Germline V lookup: CDR1 KGHDR, CDR2 SFDVKD. Here the CDR3 reads CATSDLSDRGETQYF. Here the CDR3 DNA reads TGTGCCACCAGTGATTTGAGTGACAGGGGGGAGACCCAGTACTTC.

This clonotype was counted ten times or more. The V gene is TRBV28, the J gene TRBJ1-4; D is unclear. The CDR3 loop spans 13 amino acids. Germline lookup yields CDR1 MDHEN and CDR2 SYDVKM. V was pared by 6 bases and J by 8 bases, with 13 bases between. Here the CDR3 DNA reads TGTGCCAGCAGCCCAAACAAGAGGGAAAAACTGTTTTTT. It is translated as CASSPNKREKLFF.

This clonotype was picked up many times. The J gene is TRBJ2-5, the V gene TRBV7-8; D is perhaps TRBD1 (5 bases). V was pared by 5 bases and J by 5 bases, with 9 bases between. The CDR3 length is 12 residues. The germline V gene encodes CDR1 SGHVS and CDR2 FQNEAQ. The CDR3 sequence is CASSQGRETQYF. The DNA for the CDR3 is TGTGCCAGCAGCCAGGGTCGGGAGACCCAGTACTTC.

This clonotype was seen many times. The chain recombines TRBV28 with TRBJ1-1; D is unclear. The CDR3 is 15 amino acids. Germline lookup yields CDR1 MDHEN and CDR2 SYDVKM. The V gene lost 2 bases and the J gene lost 8 bases, with 18 bases spanning the gap. CDR3 DNA: TGTGCCAGCAGTTTAACCCGGGGAAGCCAGTTGGAAGCTTTCTTT. Translating gives CASSLTRGSQLEAFF.

The chain carries TRBV10-1 and TRBJ2-3, with a tentative D call TRBD2 (5 bases). From germline, CDR1 is WNHNN and CDR2 SYGVQD (reference sequence). V dropped 5 bases and J dropped 6 bases, with 12 bases sitting between them. CDR3 length: 13 residues. The CDR3 nucleotides are TGCGCCAGCAGTTTTATTCCGGGGGATACGCAGTATTTT. Protein sequence: CASSFIPGDTQYF.

The chain couples TRBV19 to TRBJ1-5; the match to TRBD1 covers 8 bases. V gave up 3 bases and J gave up 6 bases; unmatched junction bases: 13. The CDR3 is 17 residues long. Germline CDR1 LNHDA, CDR2 SQIVND (reference sequence). Here the CDR3 DNA reads TGTGCCAGTAGTATTACAACAGGGGGACGGTCGGGTCAGCCCCAGCATTTT. Translation gives CASSITTGGRSGQPQHF.

This clonotype was picked up many times. The chain carries TRBV20-1 and TRBJ2-3; D perhaps matches TRBD2 (7 bases). CDR3 length equals 13 residues. Germline V gene data show CDR1 as DFQATT and CDR2 as SNEGSKA (reference sequence). The V end was cut by 4 bases, the J end by 4 bases, with 12 bases between. The CDR3, as DNA: TGCAGTGCTATCGGGGGGCAAGCAGATACGCAGTATTTT. Its protein is CSAIGGQADTQYF.

A few counts support this clonotype. The V call is TRBV20-1, the J call TRBJ2-1, with D perhaps given as TRBD1 or TRBD2 (6 bases each). Between the trimmed V and J ends, which lost 2 bases and 10 bases, there was a span of 12 bases. This CDR3 is 12 amino acids long. The germline V gene encodes CDR1 DFQATT and CDR2 SNEGSKA (reference sequence). The CDR3 sequence: CSARTGAGEQFF. The DNA of the CDR3 is TGCAGTGCTAGAACGGGGGCTGGAGAGCAGTTCTTC.

This clonotype was recorded many times. The genes are TRBV12-3 or TRBV12-4 and TRBJ2-7; D is possibly TRBD2 (5 bases). V lost 5 bases and J lost 5, with 16 bases in between. The CDR3 covers 14 residues. The CDR3 loop is CASSPSGKGNEQYF. The CDR3 nucleotides are TGTGCCAGCAGTCCCTCGGGGAAAGGGAACGAGCAGTACTTC.

This clonotype has ten or more counts. This chain links TRBV10-3 with TRBJ1-2; D is ambiguous. Trimming shortened V by 7 bases and J by 8 bases, and 23 bases separated the two germline ends. Germline V CDR1 and CDR2: ENHRY, SYGVKD. The CDR3 has 15 amino acids. As DNA, the CDR3 is TGTGCCATCAAAGGCGGGTCCCTTTACTCAGACGGCTACACCTTC. As protein: CAIKGGSLYSDGYTF.

This clonotype was seen many times. The J gene is TRBJ1-1, the V gene TRBV28, with 8 bases that match TRBD1. V shed 8 bases, J shed 4 bases, and the junction held 9 bases outside the gene matches. Germline CDR1 is MDHEN and CDR2 is SYDVKM. The CDR3 is 14 residues long. The DNA for the CDR3 is TGTGCCAGCTCCCTGACAGGGGTCTTCACTGAAGCTTTCTTT. Protein: CASSLTGVFTEAFF.